Included here is one TCR beta chain sequence, with context. The target antigen is unknown. The entry originates in a study of identical twins. V dropped 0 bases and J dropped 3 bases, with 9 bases sitting between them. CDR1 and CDR2 from the germline V gene are DFQATT and SNEGSKA (reference sequence). The CDR3 extends over 13 amino acids. With template switching, a universal primer site was added, and the cDNA carried unique molecular identifiers. TCRdb analysed the 5' RACE reads with MiXCR anew, one entry per CDR3 protein. The repertoire has about 810,000 distinct CDR3 sequences, 9% to 15% of them found once; the top ten carry around 1.6%. Findings and limits, study-wide: Twin pairs' shared out-of-frame alpha sequences were enriched in low generation probability.

The same data also went into a second study, on yellow fever vaccine responses in identical twins.

This chain joins TRBV20-1 and TRBJ2-7; D is uncertain. The sequence came from a young woman in good health. The specimen was PBMCs. CDR3 in DNA: TGCAGTGCTAGAGATGATGGCAGCTACGAGCAGTACGTC. Translation gives CSARDDGSYEQYV.